A selection of T cell receptor beta chains follows, all from one sample in a study of T-cell memory formation after mild COVID-19. TCRdb redid the calling of the 5' RACE reads with MiXCR, one entry per CDR3 protein. The sample contains 560,000 or so distinct CDR3 sequences, 15% to 20% of which appear only once. Sequenced sample: PBMCs or a T cell subset sorted from them (not recorded which). The origin of the receptors is an adult woman who had mild COVID-19 (a few samples of this study predate the infection). Cell type and time point are not known. Both conserved end residues are part of each CDR3. D genes are given only for firm matches. Size is stated for part of the rows, as once, few or many counts, or as a class when the clone is expanded.

>NA|TRBV3-1|TRBJ1-6|NA
CASSQSGGPLHF
TGTGCCAGCAGCCAATCCGGGGGACCCCTCCACTTT
>TRBD2|TRBV4-1|TRBJ2-7|NA
CASSQPGLAGGDEQYF
TGCGCCAGCAGCCAGCCGGGACTAGCGGGAGGCGACGAGCAGTACTTC
>NA|TRBV7-2|TRBJ2-3|few
CASSGGRLSTDTQYF
TGTGCCAGCAGCGGGGGGAGATTAAGCACAGATACGCAGTATTTT
>NA|TRBV7-9|TRBJ2-1|few
CASSPRWEQFF
TGTGCCAGCAGCCCAAGATGGGAGCAGTTCTTC
>TRBD2|TRBV24-1|TRBJ2-7|NA
CATSDTSGTYEQYF
TGTGCCACCAGTGACACTAGCGGGACCTACGAGCAGTACTTC
>TRBD2|TRBV7-9|TRBJ2-7|few
CASSLQAGGRYEQYF
TGTGCCAGCAGCTTACAAGCGGGGGGAAGGTACGAGCAGTACTTC
>NA|TRBV19|TRBJ1-1|few
CASSKQGRNTEAFF
TGTGCCAGTAGTAAACAGGGTAGGAACACTGAAGCTTTCTTT
>TRBD1|TRBV14|TRBJ2-7|NA
CASSQAYRGSYEQYF
TGTGCCAGCAGCCAAGCCTACAGGGGATCCTACGAGCAGTACTTC
>NA|TRBV14|TRBJ1-1|NA
CASSRIRGEAFF
TGTGCCAGCAGTCGTATCAGGGGAGAAGCTTTCTTT
>TRBD1|TRBV18|TRBJ1-1|few
CASSRTGQGLNTEAFF
TGTGCCAGCTCACGCACGGGACAGGGGCTGAACACTGAAGCTTTCTTT
>TRBD1|TRBV9|TRBJ2-4|NA
CASSVEGQGAQYF
TGTGCCAGCAGCGTAGAGGGACAGGGGGCCCAGTACTTC